The 25 T cell receptor beta chains reported below all come from one sample, sequenced in a study of blood T cell repertoires in COVID-19. Produced via immunoSEQ multiplex PCR; TCRdb's table is partial and in-frame only. The sample has 350,000 to 450,000 clones, nearly 90% seen once; the top ten hold roughly 1.4%. Specimen: PBMCs or T cells enriched from blood (not recorded which). Receptors were obtained from a young woman who had been exposed to COVID-19.

This clone was seen just once. V usage is TRBV7-6 and J usage is TRBJ1-5; D unresolved. With 5 bases removed from V and 0 bases from J, the gap between germline ends came to 8 bases. The CDR3 contains 14 residues. CDR1 SGHVS and CDR2 FNYEAQ come from the germline V gene. The CDR3 sequence is CASSELDSNQPQHF. The CDR3 DNA sequence: TGTGCCAGCAGCGAGTTAGATAGCAATCAGCCCCAGCATTTT.

The chain links TRBV6-5 to TRBJ2-2; 8 bases match TRBD2. Trimming at V came to 8 bases and at J to 5 bases, leaving 7 bases not matched to a gene. The CDR3 totals 14 residues. Per the germline V gene, CDR1 is MNHEY and CDR2 is SVGAGI. CDR3 sequence: CASSDSSGTGELFF. The CDR3 coding sequence is TGTGCCAGCTCCGACTCTAGCGGGACCGGGGAGCTGTTTTTT.

This clone was seen a few times. The rearrangement links TRBV5-1 to TRBJ1-4, with 9 bases aligning to TRBD1. The germline V gene encodes CDR1 SGHRS and CDR2 YFSETQ. CDR3 length: 14 amino acids. Germline trimming cut 4 bases from V and 5 bases from J; bases unmatched to any gene: 3. As DNA, the CDR3 is TGCGCCAGCAGCCTCGGGACAGGGAATGAAAAACTGTTTTTT. Its translation: CASSLGTGNEKLFF.

The J gene is TRBJ1-2, the V gene TRBV27, with TRBD1 matching over 7 bases. The CDR3 runs 15 residues. V dropped 5 bases and J dropped 4; count of bases not matched to a gene: 10. The germline V gene encodes CDR1 MNHEY and CDR2 SMNVEV (reference sequence). DNA of the CDR3: TGTGCCAGCAGTCCATACCCCGGGACAGTCTATGGCTACACCTTC. It is translated as CASSPYPGTVYGYTF.

V gene TRBV19 combines with J gene TRBJ2-3; D is possibly TRBD2 (5 bases). CDR3 length: 13 amino acids. The V and J ends lost 5 bases and 2 bases respectively, with 8 bases between them. Germline V CDR1 and CDR2: LNHDA, SQIVND (reference sequence). The CDR3 loop reads CASSERYTDTQYF. CDR3 nucleotide sequence: TGTGCCAGTAGTGAGCGGTACACAGATACGCAGTATTTT.

The CDR3 DNA reads as TGTGCCAGCAGTGCCCCCCTTTTAACCGGGGAGCTGTTTTTT. Translation: CASSAPLLTGELFF. V and J are TRBV2 and TRBJ2-2; D is unresolved. Per germline, CDR1 SNHLY and CDR2 FYNNEI. CDR3 length: 14 amino acids. V was shortened by 4 bases and J by 5 bases, with 11 bases between the two germline ends. Full variable domain (missing parts from reference TRBV2 and TRBJ2-2): EPEVTQTPSHQVTQMGQEVILRCVPISNHLYFYWYRQILGQKVEFLVSFYNNEISEKSEIFDDQFSVERPDGSNFTLKIRSTKLEDSAMYFCASSAPLLTGELFFGEGSRLTVL.

The V call is TRBV3-1 (or the pseudogene TRBV3-2), the J call TRBJ2-1; TRBD2 is a possible D gene (6 bases). Germline V lookup: CDR1 LGHDT, CDR2 YNNKEL (reference sequence). Trimming removed 5 bases from V and 7 bases from J, with 18 bases in between. The CDR3 runs to 15 residues. The CDR3 nucleotides read TGTGCCAGCAGCTATCGACCCGGGACTCCAAATGAGCAGTTCTTC. Protein product: CASSYRPGTPNEQFF.

The chain carries TRBV10-1 and TRBJ2-1; D is perhaps TRBD2 (6 bases). V shed 10 bases and J shed 3 bases, with 16 bases lying between them. The CDR3 is made up of 14 amino acids. Germline values: CDR1 WNHNN, CDR2 SYGVQD (reference sequence). The DNA of the CDR3 is TGCGCCACCAATCTAGCGTGGGTCTACAATGAGCAGTTCTTC. Protein: CATNLAWVYNEQFF.

This rearrangement joins TRBV3-1 (or the pseudogene TRBV3-2) to TRBJ1-2, with D tentatively TRBD1 (6 bases). Trimming stripped 6 bases from V and 7 bases from J, with 12 bases between. This CDR3 is 12 amino acids long. Germline CDR1 LGHDT, CDR2 YNNKEL (reference sequence). This chain's CDR3 is CASRGARGGYTF. The CDR3 DNA reads TGTGCCAGCAGGGGGGCTAGGGGTGGCTACACCTTC.

The gene calls are TRBV4-3 and TRBJ1-2; tentative D call: TRBD1 (5 bases). CDR3 length: 13 amino acids. The germline V and J ends were trimmed by 0 bases and 7 bases, with 9 bases remaining between them. CDR1 and CDR2 (germline): LGHNA, YSLEER. Here the CDR3 reads CASSQDWGLGYTF. The CDR3 DNA reads as TGCGCCAGCAGCCAAGATTGGGGACTTGGCTACACCTTC.

This clone was detected only a few times. The chain combines TRBV4-1 with TRBJ1-1, with D possibly TRBD1 on 6 matching bases. CDR1 is MGHRA, CDR2 YSYEKL, per germline. With 8 bases removed from V and 7 bases from J, the gap between germline ends came to 20 bases. This CDR3 region has 14 residues. As DNA, the CDR3 is TGCGCCAGCGTTCCGGGACACCAAAGGGGTGAAGCTTTCTTT. It is translated as CASVPGHQRGEAFF.

Of note for this clone: Other DNA sequences of this sample code for an identical CDR3. The chain combines TRBV9 with TRBJ1-2; D perhaps matches TRBD1 (5 bases). CDR1 is SGDLS and CDR2 is YYNGEE in the germline V gene. Trimming cost V 1 base and J 4 bases, with 8 bases left between them. This CDR3 is built from 13 residues. The CDR3 DNA follows: TGTGCCAGCAGCGTACGCCAGGGCTATGGCTACACCTTC. It encodes CASSVRQGYGYTF. Full variable domain (rest looked up from reference TRBV9 and TRBJ1-2): DSGVTQTPKHLITATGQRVTLRCSPRSGDLSVYWYQQSLDQGLQFLIQYYNGEERAKGNILERFSAQQFPDLHSELNLSSLELGDSALYFCASSVRQGYGYTFGSGTRLTVV.

The chain carries TRBV19 and TRBJ2-1; 7 bases map to TRBD2. CDR3 length: 16 amino acids. The V and J ends lost 6 bases and 0 bases, in that order; junction bases with no gene match: 8. CDR1 LNHDA and CDR2 SQIVND come from the germline V gene (reference sequence). CDR3 coding DNA: TGTGCCAGTAGGGGAGAAGCGGGATTCTCCTACAATGAGCAGTTCTTC. This sequence encodes CASRGEAGFSYNEQFF.

V is TRBV3-1 (or the pseudogene TRBV3-2) and J is TRBJ2-7, with 7 bases identical to TRBD2. The germline V gene encodes CDR1 LGHDT and CDR2 YNNKEL (reference sequence). The CDR3 spans 16 residues. The V segment lost 0 bases and the J segment 7 bases; nucleotides outside the gene matches: 12. The CDR3 DNA follows: TGTGCCAGCAGCCAAGAAATTGTTAGACTAGCAAGGGAGCAGTACTTC. It specifies CASSQEIVRLAREQYF.

This clone has a single count. This chain links TRBV7-2 with TRBJ1-5; D unclear. This CDR3 is 17 amino acids long. Germline V gene sequence: CDR1 SGHTA, CDR2 FQGNSA. Trimming cost V 5 bases and J 5 bases, with 22 bases left between them. The CDR3 DNA sequence: TGTGCCAGCAGCCAGAGCGGCGTTCAGGTCAGCCATCAGCCCCAGCATTTT. Translating gives CASSQSGVQVSHQPQHF.

The chain couples TRBV5-1 to TRBJ1-4; 7 bases match TRBD1. Per germline, CDR1 SGHRS and CDR2 YFSETQ. The CDR3 runs 15 residues. V trimming: 4 bases; J trimming: 8 bases; junction bases outside the gene matches: 11. The CDR3 nucleotides read TGCGCCAGCAGCGCCCTACAGGGGCTAAAAGAAAAACTGTTTTTT. Its protein product is CASSALQGLKEKLFF. Using reference TRBV5-1 and TRBJ1-4 for the parts outside the CDR3, the full variable domain is KAGVTQTPRYLIKTRGQQVTLSCSPISGHRSVSWYQQTPGQGLQFLFEYFSETQRNKGNFPGRFSGRQFSNSRSEMNVSTLELGDSALYLCASSALQGLKEKLFFGSGTQLSVL.

The chain has TRBV7-2 and TRBJ2-7, with a weak D call TRBD2 (5 bases). This CDR3 region has 13 residues. Trimming pared 1 base from V and 3 bases from J, leaving 7 bases between. Germline-derived CDR1 and CDR2 are SGHTA and FQGNSA. The CDR3 sequence: CASSLGGYYEQYF. In DNA form, the CDR3 reads TGTGCCAGCAGCTTAGGCGGGTACTACGAGCAGTACTTC.

This clone came up once. The rearrangement links TRBV28 to TRBJ2-1; 9 nucleotides agree with TRBD1. CDR1 is MDHEN and CDR2 is SYDVKM in the germline V gene. Trimming cost V 7 bases and J 7 bases; bases outside gene matches: 14. The CDR3 is 16 amino acids. CDR3 sequence: CASTSEGTGYRNEQFF. The CDR3, as DNA: TGTGCCAGCACCTCCGAGGGGACAGGGTATAGGAATGAGCAGTTCTTC.

The CDR3 DNA reads as TGTGCCAGCAGCCGACTAGCGGGGGGCTCCAGCGGGGAGCTGTTTTTT. It is translated as CASSRLAGGSSGELFF. This chain connects TRBV7-9 to TRBJ2-2; 13 positions agree with TRBD2. This CDR3 comprises 16 residues. Germline CDR1 and CDR2: SEHNR and FQNEAQ (reference sequence). V lost 5 bases to trimming and J lost 7 bases; unmatched junction nucleotides: 7. The full variable domain, completed using reference TRBV7-9 and TRBJ2-2, is DTGVSQNPRHKITKRGQNVTFRCDPISEHNRLYWYRQTLGQGPEFLTYFQNEAQLEKSRLLSDRFSAERPKGSFSTLEIQRTEQGDSAMYLCASSRLAGGSSGELFFGEGSRLTVL.

This sequence joins TRBV4-3 and TRBJ1-1, with D hard to call. Trimming cost V 0 bases and J 5 bases, with 7 bases left between them. CDR1 and CDR2 from the germline V gene are LGHNA and YSLEER. The CDR3 length is 13 residues. The CDR3 sequence is CASSQDGGTEAFF. In DNA, the CDR3 is TGCGCCAGCAGCCAAGATGGAGGGACTGAAGCTTTCTTT.

This chain joins TRBV21-1 and TRBJ2-7; the table's D call of TRBD1 was not tested on the DNA. TRBV21-1 is deemed a pseudogene. The CDR3 has 13 residues. The CDR3 sequence: CASIGQPYYEQYF. In nucleotides, the CDR3 is TGTGCCAGCATAGGACAGCCCTATTACGAGCAGTACTTC.

V and J are TRBV6-5 and TRBJ1-2; 10 positions agree with TRBD1. Germline V gives CDR1 MNHEY, CDR2 SVGAGI. V was pared by 2 bases and J by 2 bases, with 5 bases of the junction left unmatched. The CDR3 length is 16 residues. CDR3 in amino acids: CASSYRTGGTNYGYTF. DNA of the CDR3: TGTGCCAGCAGTTACCGGACAGGGGGTACAAACTATGGCTACACCTTC.

The rearrangement links TRBV28 to TRBJ1-5; unclear D gene. This CDR3 is built from 13 residues. The V gene's germline CDR1 is MDHEN and CDR2 SYDVKM. Trimming removed 5 bases from V and 3 bases from J, with 8 bases in between. The CDR3 region is CASSAQFNQPQHF. The CDR3 DNA reads TGTGCCAGCAGTGCACAGTTCAATCAGCCCCAGCATTTT.

The chain couples TRBV28 to TRBJ2-6; D remains ambiguous. From germline, CDR1 is MDHEN and CDR2 SYDVKM. V shed 2 bases and J shed 1 base, with 12 bases lying between them. This CDR3 is 17 amino acids long. CDR3 coding DNA: TGTGCCAGCAGTTTAGCTGTGGCCAATTCTGGGGCCAACGTCCTGACTTTC. This translates into CASSLAVANSGANVLTF.

The chain couples TRBV2 to TRBJ2-7; 9 nucleotides line up with TRBD1. V gave up 6 bases and J gave up 4 bases; unmatched junction bases: 7. CDR3 size: 14 residues. CDR1 and CDR2 (germline): SNHLY, FYNNEI. CDR3 sequence reads: CASRGGTGKYEQYF. The CDR3 DNA sequence: TGTGCCAGCAGAGGTGGGACAGGGAAATACGAGCAGTACTTC.